These T cell receptor beta chains were read from a single sample in a study of shared clonotypes between healthy human individuals. Sequencing used immunoSEQ multiplex PCR; TCRdb keeps in-frame clones, though not all of them. This sample has some 1,900,000 clones; roughly 94% occur once, and the top ten carry 1.2%. The specimen was naive CD8+ T cells sorted from blood. The receptors come from a man between 18 and 29 years old in good health. Both conserved end residues are part of each CDR3. The D gene is left open where the match is weak. Clone size is shown for a subset of rows, as once, few, many or a class of expanded clone.

-,TRBJ2-1,-,15,TRBV6-5,TGTGCCAGCAGCCGATACCTCTCCGTGGGGGAGGAGCAGTTCTTC,CASSRYLSVGEEQFF
-,TRBJ2-3,-,16,TRBV2,TGTGCCAGCAGTGTCGCGTTGGCAGAGCCCACAGATACGCAGTATTTT,CASSVALAEPTDTQYF
-,TRBJ1-4,-,14,TRBV19,TGTGCCAGTAGTACATACTCTTCGAATGAAAAACTGTTTTTT,CASSTYSSNEKLFF
TRBD1,TRBJ1-2,-,18,TRBV5-1,TGCGCCAGCAGCTCTCTGGACAGGGATCCCTTCCATAACTATGGCTACACCTTC,CASSSLDRDPFHNYGYTF
-,TRBJ2-2,once,14,TRBV6-6,TGTGCCAGCAGTTACTCGTGGGGAACCGGGGAGCTGTTTTTT,CASSYSWGTGELFF
-,TRBJ2-5,-,15,TRBV7-8,TGTGCCAGCAGCCCCCCTCACGAGGCCCAAGAGACCCAGTACTTC,CASSPPHEAQETQYF
TRBD1,TRBJ2-7,-,14,TRBV5-4,TGTGCCAGCGCCCGGGACAGGGGGTCCTACGAGCAGTACTTC,CASARDRGSYEQYF
-,TRBJ2-7,-,13,TRBV5-8,TGTGCCAGCAGCCCCAGGGTTTCGGCCGAGCAGTACTTC,CASSPRVSAEQYF
-,TRBJ2-7,-,14,TRBV7-9,TGTGCCAGCAGCCTCGTAGGGAGTTTGAACGAGCAGTACTTC,CASSLVGSLNEQYF
-,TRBJ2-7,-,13,TRBV5-4,TGTGCCAGCAGCTTAGGGGGACCTTACGAGCAGTACTTC,CASSLGGPYEQYF
TRBD2,TRBJ2-3,-,14,TRBV7-9,TGTGCCAGCCAAGCGGGGGTTAGCACAGATACGCAGTATTTT,CASQAGVSTDTQYF
-,TRBJ2-7,-,15,TRBV6-1,TGTGCCAGCAGTGAATTTGGGGGGCTCTCCTACGAGCAGTACTTC,CASSEFGGLSYEQYF
TRBD2,TRBJ2-2,-,17,TRBV4-2,TGTGCCAGCAGCCAAGAAGTCCTAGCGGGGGTAACCGGGGAGCTGTTTTTT,CASSQEVLAGVTGELFF
TRBD2,TRBJ2-4,-,13,TRBV14,TGTGCCAGCAGCCCGACGGAGCGGGGCATTCAGTACTTC,CASSPTERGIQYF
TRBD2,TRBJ2-7,-,16,TRBV7-8,TGTGCCAGCAGCCCCCCTTTGAGCGGGAGCTTGTACGAGCAGTACTTC,CASSPPLSGSLYEQYF
TRBD1,TRBJ2-1,-,13,TRBV6-5,TGTGCCAGCAGTTCGGGACAGGGTCATGAGCAGTTCTTC,CASSSGQGHEQFF
-,TRBJ2-3,-,16,TRBV7-9,TGTGCCAGCAGCCAAAGTGTAGGGACAAGCACAGATACGCAGTATTTT,CASSQSVGTSTDTQYF
-,TRBJ2-1,-,12,TRBV5-6,TGTGCCAGCAGCTTGGCCGGGAATGAGCAGTTCTTC,CASSLAGNEQFF
-,TRBJ2-5,-,16,TRBV9,TGTGCCAGCAGCCCCCTAGGTAGTTCTCGTGATGAGACCCAGTACTTC,CASSPLGSSRDETQYF
-,TRBJ2-7,once,17,TRBV4-3,TGCGCCAGCAGCCAGGGCTTCCGGGACACCCTCTCCTACGAGCAGTACTTC,CASSQGFRDTLSYEQYF
TRBD2,TRBJ2-3,-,15,TRBV9,TGTGCCAGCAGCGTTAGCGGGAGCAGGACAGATACGCAGTATTTT,CASSVSGSRTDTQYF
-,TRBJ2-2,-,15,TRBV9,TGTGCCAGCAGCGCCGGGACATCGAACACCGGGGAGCTGTTTTTT,CASSAGTSNTGELFF
TRBD1,TRBJ2-1,-,13,TRBV9,TGTGCCAGCAGCACAGGGGATTTCAATGAGCAGTTCTTC,CASSTGDFNEQFF
-,TRBJ1-3,-,17,TRBV23-1,TGCGCCAGCAGTCAATTTCGGACAGACTTCTCTGGAAACACCATATATTTT,CASSQFRTDFSGNTIYF
TRBD2,TRBJ2-1,-,15,TRBV27,TGTGCCAGCAGTTTACCGGGAGGGGCCTACAATGAGCAGTTCTTC,CASSLPGGAYNEQFF
-,TRBJ1-6,-,13,TRBV5-6,TGTGCCAGCAGCGCCTTTCGAGACTCACCCCTCCACTTT,CASSAFRDSPLHF
-,TRBJ1-4,-,15,TRBV11-2,TGTGCCAGCAGCTTCCGACCCGGTTTAAGGGAAAAACTGTTTTTT,CASSFRPGLREKLFF
-,TRBJ2-7,-,14,TRBV5-1,TGCGCCAGCAGCTTGGAGGGCCGTTCCTACGAGCAGTACTTC,CASSLEGRSYEQYF
-,TRBJ2-1,-,17,TRBV9,TGTGCCAGCAGCGATGCCCAGGACCGCAGGCTCTACAATGAGCAGTTCTTC,CASSDAQDRRLYNEQFF
-,TRBJ2-5,once,15,TRBV7-9,TGTGCCAGCAGCCGAGAAGGGAAGGGGCAAGAGACCCAGTACTTC,CASSREGKGQETQYF
-,TRBJ2-3,-,11,TRBV5-1,TGCGCCTCCAAGGGGGAGGATACGCAGTATTTT,CASKGEDTQYF
TRBD2,TRBJ2-1,-,18,TRBV7-9,TGTGCCAGCAGCTTAGAGGCTAGCGGGAGGGCCATCTACAATGAGCAGTTCTTC,CASSLEASGRAIYNEQFF
-,TRBJ2-5,-,11,TRBV10-3,TGTGCCATCTCTGACCGAGAGACCCAGTACTTC,CAISDRETQYF
TRBD1,TRBJ2-7,-,14,TRBV6-5,TGTGCCAGCAGTTATGTTACAGGGGCGGGCGAGCAGTACTTC,CASSYVTGAGEQYF
-,TRBJ2-7,once,11,TRBV6-5,TGTGCCAGCAGGTCCGCCTACGAGCAGTACTTC,CASRSAYEQYF
TRBD1,TRBJ1-2,-,13,TRBV5-4,TGTGCCAGCAACCCAGGGGGGAACTATGGCTACACCTTC,CASNPGGNYGYTF
-,TRBJ2-7,-,13,TRBV5-1,TGCGCCAGCAGCTTTGGGGGGATCAGCGAGCAGTACTTC,CASSFGGISEQYF
-,TRBJ2-7,-,13,TRBV6-5,TGTGCCAGCAGTTACTCGCGGGCCTACGAGCAGTACTTC,CASSYSRAYEQYF
TRBD2,TRBJ2-7,-,15,TRBV5-1,TGCGCCAGCAGGGAAGGACTAGCGGGCACCTACGAGCAGTACTTC,CASREGLAGTYEQYF
TRBD1,TRBJ2-3,-,16,TRBV4-3,TGCGCCAGCAGCCAAACCGGGACAGCTCACACAGATACGCAGTATTTT,CASSQTGTAHTDTQYF
TRBD2,TRBJ2-3,-,16,TRBV7-9,TGTGCCAGCAGCTTGGGAACTAGCGGGGTCACAGATACGCAGTATTTT,CASSLGTSGVTDTQYF
-,TRBJ1-1,-,11,TRBV30,TGTGCCTGGAGTGTACTCACTGAAGCTTTCTTT,CAWSVLTEAFF
-,TRBJ2-2,-,15,TRBV6-1,TGTGCCAGCCCGAAGGCCGGGTATGGCACCGGGGAGCTGTTTTTT,CASPKAGYGTGELFF